Listed below are T cell receptor beta chains from one sample, sequenced in a study of identical twins. TCRdb processed the 5' RACE reads anew with MiXCR; each CDR3 protein has one entry. The sample has approximately 600,000 distinct CDR3 sequences, 7.1% seen once. The sample was also reused in another study, on yellow fever vaccine responses in identical twins.

What was sequenced was PBMCs. These receptors all come from a woman under 30 in good health. The CDR3 runs from the conserved cysteine through the conserved F or W.

TRBJ1-1 TRBV19 CASRRGDSSPGTEAFF
TRBJ2-1 TRBV18 CASSPLAGGEINEQFF
TRBJ2-1 TRBV11-3 CASRIPGQLYNEQFF
TRBJ2-7 TRBV10-3 CAINRGGRTEEQYF
TRBJ2-3 TRBV10-2 CASQKWEVNADTQYF
TRBJ2-3 TRBV4-1 CASSRSHTGVTDTQYF
TRBJ2-3 TRBV12-3/TRBV12-4 CASSPHEAGADTQYF
TRBJ1-5 TRBV20-1 CSASGTGIGQPQHF
TRBJ2-7 TRBV27 CASPPGHEQYF
TRBJ2-7 TRBV5-1 CASSFREDSRYEQYF
TRBJ1-5 TRBV20-1 CSATTASGGNQPQHF
TRBJ2-3 TRBV9 CASSGLAGVESTQYF
TRBJ2-3 TRBV28 CASRAQGAPGTDTQYF
TRBJ2-7 TRBV2 CASQHQSSYEQYF
TRBJ2-1 TRBV13 CASSYQTDYNEQFF
TRBJ2-7 TRBV20-1 CSARPTGPPGEQYF
TRBJ2-3 TRBV5-1 CASSFSGGRWNTQYF
TRBJ2-7 TRBV28 CASSGSRGVRTYEQYF
TRBJ2-5 TRBV20-1 CSARDSDSSAIMAQYF
TRBJ1-5 TRBV28 CASSTRQGGNQPQHF
TRBJ1-4 TRBV29-1 CSVAGAGNEKLFF
TRBJ2-7 TRBV5-1 CASSSGQGGYEQYF
TRBJ1-5 TRBV11-2 CASSLGQGIGQPQHF
TRBJ1-2 TRBV5-1 CASSFAGENYGYTF
TRBJ2-1 TRBV28 CASSLGLRSSYNEQFF
TRBJ2-3 TRBV5-6 CASNLASLSGRFTDTQYF
TRBJ1-1 TRBV11-1 CASSPFAGAGRKNTEAFF
TRBJ2-5 TRBV29-1 CSSIRETQYF
TRBJ2-7 TRBV19 CASSLTLEGEQYF
TRBJ1-6 TRBV3-1 CASSSRGDSPLHF
TRBJ2-1 TRBV7-6 CASSLISGVYEQFF
TRBJ2-5 TRBV9 CASSATPLRGPWETQYF
TRBJ1-5 TRBV15 CATSRAAGAGNQPQHF
TRBJ2-1 TRBV5-1 CASSHGQGTYNEQFF
TRBJ2-3 TRBV5-1 CASSSAGVRDTQYF
TRBJ1-5 TRBV15 CATSRRGHPQPQHF
TRBJ2-1 TRBV4-1 CASSSPTSGRDNEQFF
TRBJ2-5 TRBV5-1 CASRLAAYQETQYF
TRBJ2-3 TRBV20-1 CSAFPPGGAIDTQYF
TRBJ2-1 TRBV3-1 CASSQPRTSGSSYNEQFF
TRBJ2-3 TRBV5-1 CASSGSGGLTDTQYF
TRBJ2-7 TRBV9 CASSVGLAGSYEQYF
TRBJ2-1 TRBV3-1 CASSPTGGRSYNEQFF
TRBJ1-2 TRBV6-5 CASSSSRTALDGYTF
TRBJ1-4 TRBV2 CASDGQAINEKLFF
TRBJ1-5 TRBV2 CASSWSRGVEQPQHF
TRBJ2-6 TRBV5-1 CASSNPGMGNLQGTGSGANVLTF